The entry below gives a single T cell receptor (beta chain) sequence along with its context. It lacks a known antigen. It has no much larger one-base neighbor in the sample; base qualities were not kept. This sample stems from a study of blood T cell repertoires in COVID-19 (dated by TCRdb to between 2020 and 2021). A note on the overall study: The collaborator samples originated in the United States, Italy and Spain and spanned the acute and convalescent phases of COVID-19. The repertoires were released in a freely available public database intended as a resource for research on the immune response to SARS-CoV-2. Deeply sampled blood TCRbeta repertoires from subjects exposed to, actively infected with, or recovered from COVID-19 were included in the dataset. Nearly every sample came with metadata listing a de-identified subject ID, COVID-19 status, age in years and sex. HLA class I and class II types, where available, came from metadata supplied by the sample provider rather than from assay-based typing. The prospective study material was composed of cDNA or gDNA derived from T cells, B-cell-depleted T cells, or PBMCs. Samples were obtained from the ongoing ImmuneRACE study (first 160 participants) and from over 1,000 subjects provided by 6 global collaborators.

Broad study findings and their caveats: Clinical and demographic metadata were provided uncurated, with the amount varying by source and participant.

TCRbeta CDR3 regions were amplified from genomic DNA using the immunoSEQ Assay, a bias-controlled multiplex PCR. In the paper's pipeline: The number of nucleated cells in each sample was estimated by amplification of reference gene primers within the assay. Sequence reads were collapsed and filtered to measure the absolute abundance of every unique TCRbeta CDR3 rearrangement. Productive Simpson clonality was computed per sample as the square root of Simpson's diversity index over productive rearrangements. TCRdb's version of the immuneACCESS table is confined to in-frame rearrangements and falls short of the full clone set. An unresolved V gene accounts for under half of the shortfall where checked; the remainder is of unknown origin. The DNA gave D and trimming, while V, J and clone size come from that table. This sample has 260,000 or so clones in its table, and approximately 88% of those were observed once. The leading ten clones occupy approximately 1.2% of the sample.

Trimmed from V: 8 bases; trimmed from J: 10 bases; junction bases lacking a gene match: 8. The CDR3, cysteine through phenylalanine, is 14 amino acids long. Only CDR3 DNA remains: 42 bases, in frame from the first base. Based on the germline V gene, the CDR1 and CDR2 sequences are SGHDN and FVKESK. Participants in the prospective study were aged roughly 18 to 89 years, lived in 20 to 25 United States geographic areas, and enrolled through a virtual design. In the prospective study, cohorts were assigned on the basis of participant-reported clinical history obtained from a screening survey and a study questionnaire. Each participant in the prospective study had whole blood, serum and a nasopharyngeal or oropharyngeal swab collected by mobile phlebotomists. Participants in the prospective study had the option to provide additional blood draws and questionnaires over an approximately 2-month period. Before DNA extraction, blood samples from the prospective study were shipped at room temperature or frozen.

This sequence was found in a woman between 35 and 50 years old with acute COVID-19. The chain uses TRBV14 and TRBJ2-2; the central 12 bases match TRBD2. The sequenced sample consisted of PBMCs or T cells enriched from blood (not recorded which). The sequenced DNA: TGTGCCAGCTCCCCGACTAGCGGGAGAATGGAGCTGTTTTTT. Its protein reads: CASSPTSGRMELFF.